Shown below are 20 T cell receptor beta chains from a single sample sequenced in a study of blood T cell repertoires in COVID-19. The protocol was immunoSEQ multiplex PCR, while the TCRdb copy is restricted to in-frame clones and leaves out a portion. The sample holds fewer than 250,000 clones, roughly 77% seen once. Input material: PBMCs or T cells enriched from blood (not recorded which). These receptors were obtained from a woman aged 45-65 years with acute COVID-19.

DNA of the CDR3: TGTGCCAGCAGCTATAGCGGGGGGGCCCTGGAGACCCAGTACTTC. Its translation: CASSYSGGALETQYF. The rearrangement links TRBV5-6 to TRBJ2-5; 11 bases line up with TRBD2. The germline gives CDR1 SGHDT, CDR2 YYEEEE. Trimming cost V 3 bases and J 5 bases; bases outside gene matches: 6. The CDR3 covers 15 residues. The full variable domain, rest sourced from reference TRBV5-6 and TRBJ2-5, is DAGVTQSPTHLIKTRGQQVTLRCSPKSGHDTVSWYQQALGQGPQFIFQYYEEEERQRGNFPDRFSGHQFPNYSSELNVNALLLGDSALYLCASSYSGGALETQYFGPGTRLLVL.

This chain uses TRBV3-1 (or the pseudogene TRBV3-2) with TRBJ1-6, with D possibly matching TRBD1 (6 bases). The CDR3 is 15 residues long. Trimming shortened V by 2 bases and J by 7 bases, and 12 bases separated the two germline ends. Germline-derived CDR1 and CDR2 are LGHDT and YNNKEL (reference sequence). The CDR3 DNA follows: TGTGCCAGCAGCCAAACAGGGTCGGGGAATTCACCCCTCCACTTT. Translating it yields CASSQTGSGNSPLHF.

In DNA form, the CDR3 reads TGCGCCAGCAGCCCCGCCCCCGGACAGCTAAGCAATCAGCCCCAGCATTTT. Protein product: CASSPAPGQLSNQPQHF. The genes are TRBV4-1 and TRBJ1-5, with D possibly TRBD1 on 6 matching bases. The CDR3 is made up of 17 amino acids. The germline V gene encodes CDR1 MGHRA and CDR2 YSYEKL. The ends were cut back, 4 bases at V and 1 base at J, with 17 bases in the middle.

This chain joins TRBV2 and TRBJ1-2, with D hard to call. This CDR3 has 15 amino acids. Germline values: CDR1 SNHLY, CDR2 FYNNEI. The V and J ends lost 2 bases and 0 bases respectively, with 10 bases between them. CDR3 sequence (DNA): TGTGCCAGCAGTGAAATCAGATCCTCTAACTATGGCTACACCTTC. It codes for CASSEIRSSNYGYTF.

V is TRBV3-1 (or the pseudogene TRBV3-2) and J is TRBJ2-2; D unresolved. There are 13 residues in the CDR3. V lost 2 bases and J 6 bases, leaving 7 bases between the germline ends. The germline gives CDR1 LGHDT, CDR2 YNNKEL (reference sequence). CDR3 residues: CASSQIRAGELFF. Written as DNA, the CDR3 is TGTGCCAGCAGCCAAATCCGGGCCGGGGAGCTGTTTTTT.

The chain combines TRBV7-3 with TRBJ2-1; 11 nucleotides line up with TRBD2. Trimming took 2 bases from V and 5 from J; bases not matched to a gene: 8. There are 17 residues in the CDR3. Germline CDR1 is SGHTA and CDR2 is FQGTGA. In DNA, the CDR3 is TGTGCCAGCAGCTTAGCTCCGCTAGCGGGGGGTGACAATGAGCAGTTCTTC. Translated: CASSLAPLAGGDNEQFF.

This clone appeared a single time. The chain has TRBV28 and TRBJ1-4, with 8 bases fitting TRBD1. Germline assignment: CDR1 MDHEN and CDR2 SYDVKM. This CDR3 is built from 13 residues. Trimming cost V 10 bases and J 8 bases; bases outside gene matches: 9. As DNA, the CDR3 is TGTGCCATACAGGGGGGAGGAAACGAAAAACTGTTTTTT. This gives the protein CAIQGGGNEKLFF.

The genes are TRBV18 and TRBJ1-5; 8 bases are a match to TRBD1. CDR3 length equals 16 residues. V dropped 8 bases and J dropped 7; count of bases not matched to a gene: 16. Looked up from germline, CDR1 is KGHSH and CDR2 is LQKENI. Here the CDR3 reads CASTTGAGGSGQPQHF. CDR3 nucleotides: TGTGCCAGCACGACGGGGGCAGGGGGCTCGGGGCAGCCCCAGCATTTT.

The J gene is TRBJ1-1, the V gene TRBV7-2; 9 bases map to TRBD1. J lost 5 bases, V lost 5 bases, and 9 bases had no gene match. The CDR3 has 15 amino acids. Looked up from germline, CDR1 is SGHTA and CDR2 is FQGNSA. CDR3 loop: CASSPGQGRYTEAFF. CDR3 DNA: TGTGCCAGCAGCCCCGGACAGGGGCGGTATACTGAAGCTTTCTTT.

The chain is built from TRBV14 and TRBJ1-1; D is unclear. Germline assignment: CDR1 SGHDN and CDR2 FVKESK. The V end lost 3 bases, the J end lost 6 bases, and 11 bases lay between the germline ends. The CDR3 contains 13 residues. CDR3 nucleotide sequence: TGTGCCAGCAGCCAGGATCGACGGGCTGAAGCTTTCTTT. Protein product: CASSQDRRAEAFF.

The chain recombines TRBV7-9 with TRBJ2-3, with 13 bases fitting TRBD2. Looked up from germline, CDR1 is SEHNR and CDR2 is FQNEAQ (reference sequence). V lost 5 bases to trimming and J lost 2 bases; unmatched junction nucleotides: 13. The CDR3 runs to 19 residues. Written as DNA, the CDR3 is TGTGCCAGCAGCCCACCCGCCCGACTAGCGGGGGGCCTCACAGATACGCAGTATTTT. Translating gives CASSPPARLAGGLTDTQYF. The full variable domain, completed using reference TRBV7-9 and TRBJ2-3, is DTGVSQNPRHKITKRGQNVTFRCDPISEHNRLYWYRQTLGQGPEFLTYFQNEAQLEKSRLLSDRFSAERPKGSFSTLEIQRTEQGDSAMYLCASSPPARLAGGLTDTQYFGPGTRLTVL.

The chain is built from TRBV5-6 and TRBJ1-3; perhaps TRBD1 as D (5 bases). Germline V gene data show CDR1 as SGHDT and CDR2 as YYEEEE. The CDR3 spans 15 residues. V shed 0 bases and J shed 4 bases, with 11 bases lying between them. The CDR3 region has the DNA TGTGCCAGCAGCTTGGCAGGGCTCGGGGGAAACACCATATATTTT. Its protein is CASSLAGLGGNTIYF. The full variable domain, in which reference TRBV5-6 and TRBJ1-3 provide the parts outside the CDR3, is DAGVTQSPTHLIKTRGQQVTLRCSPKSGHDTVSWYQQALGQGPQFIFQYYEEEERQRGNFPDRFSGHQFPNYSSELNVNALLLGDSALYLCASSLAGLGGNTIYFGEGSWLTVV.

For the CDR3, the DNA is TGTGCCAGCAGCCCCCCCAATCGAGTAGGGGTCACCGGGGAGCTGTTTTTT. Translation gives CASSPPNRVGVTGELFF. This sequence joins TRBV5-4 and TRBJ2-2; TRBD1 is a possible D gene (5 bases). Per germline, CDR1 SGHNT and CDR2 YYREEE (reference sequence). Trimming cost V 4 bases and J 4 bases, with 20 bases left between them. The CDR3 contains 17 residues. The complete variable domain, with remaining parts taken from reference TRBV5-4 and TRBJ2-2, reads ETGVTQSPTHLIKTRGQQVTLRCSSQSGHNTVSWYQQALGQGPQFIFQYYREEENGRGNFPPRFSGLQFPNYSSELNVNALELDDSALYLCASSPPNRVGVTGELFFGEGSRLTVL.

J is TRBJ1-5 and V is TRBV7-8; 7 bases match TRBD1. The CDR3 covers 16 residues. The germline gives CDR1 SGHVS, CDR2 FQNEAQ. With V trimmed by 3 bases and J by 0 bases, 5 bases remained unmatched. The CDR3 loop reads CASSFRGANSNQPQHF. The CDR3 nucleotides are TGTGCCAGCAGCTTCAGGGGGGCCAATAGCAATCAGCCCCAGCATTTT. The full variable domain, its missing parts supplied by reference TRBV7-8 and TRBJ1-5, is GAGVSQSPRYKVAKRGQDVALRCDPISGHVSLFWYQQALGQGPEFLTYFQNEAQLDKSGLPSDRFFAERPEGSVSTLKIQRTQQEDSAVYLCASSFRGANSNQPQHFGDGTRLSIL.

The V and J genes are TRBV7-9 and TRBJ1-1, with D perhaps matching TRBD1 (5 bases). Germline CDR1 is SEHNR and CDR2 is FQNEAQ (reference sequence). The CDR3 runs 14 residues. Trimming took off 1 base at V and 4 bases at J, with 10 bases between the two ends. CDR3 DNA: TGTGCCAGCAGCTTAGGGCAGGGTTTCACTGAAGCTTTCTTT. Residues: CASSLGQGFTEAFF.

This clone was detected only once. V usage is TRBV19 and J usage is TRBJ2-3; D call uncertain. Germline V gene lookup returns CDR1 LNHDA and CDR2 SQIVND (reference sequence). The CDR3 length is 14 residues. V was trimmed by 8 bases and J by 2 bases, leaving 14 bases between them. CDR3: CASSHYADTDTQYF. CDR3 DNA sequence: TGTGCCAGTTCCCACTACGCGGACACAGATACGCAGTATTTT.

CDR3 bases: TGTGCCAGCAGCTTTCAGGGCGTGTATGGCTACACCTTC. Translating it yields CASSFQGVYGYTF. The chain carries TRBV11-2 and TRBJ1-2, with D possibly matching TRBD1 (5 bases). There are 13 residues in the CDR3. Trimming took off 3 bases at V and 5 bases at J, with 10 bases between the two ends. CDR1 is SGHAT, CDR2 FQNNGV, per germline.

The chain is built from TRBV7-2 and TRBJ2-7; D is unresolved. The germline V gene has CDR1 SGHTA and CDR2 FQGNSA. The V and J ends lost 2 bases and 3 bases respectively, with 8 bases between them. CDR3 length equals 13 residues. The CDR3, as DNA: TGTGCCAGCAGCTTAAACGGGTACTACGAGCAGTACGTC. This codes for CASSLNGYYEQYV.

The rearrangement joins TRBV6-5 to TRBJ1-1; a possible D gene is TRBD1 (5 bases). The CDR3 totals 14 residues. V was clipped by 7 bases and J by 2 bases, with 14 bases between them. CDR1 is MNHEY, CDR2 SVGAGI, per germline. DNA for the CDR3: TGTGCCAGCAACCCGGGGAGGGGAAACACTGAAGCTTTCTTT. It specifies CASNPGRGNTEAFF.

The genes are TRBV16 and TRBJ1-1, with TRBD1 identical over 10 bases. Germline CDR1 and CDR2: KGHSY and FQNENV. CDR3 size: 17 residues. Trimming at V came to 0 bases and at J to 4 bases, leaving 8 bases not matched to a gene. Written as DNA, the CDR3 is TGTGCCAGCAGCCAATCGACAGGGGGCCGGGGGGCCACTGAAGCTTTCTTT. Its translation: CASSQSTGGRGATEAFF.